This T cell receptor beta chain was recorded in a study of graft-versus-host responses after intestinal transplantation. Only a few counts were recorded for this clone. Its specificity is unknown. Assay used: immunoSEQ multiplex PCR; TCRdb lists only in-frame clones, some missing. The data hold 80,000 to 90,000 clones, with 90% observed a single time. The CDR3 is 17 residues long. Trimming pared 4 bases from V and 3 bases from J, leaving 22 bases between. Germline V gene sequence: CDR1 SGHAT, CDR2 FQNNGV. This chain joins TRBV11-2 and TRBJ2-7, with D perhaps TRBD2 (5 bases). Sequencing was performed on unstimulated CD4+ T cells sorted from spleen or lymph node cells, taken before intestinal transplant. This receptor was obtained from a human donor who received an intestinal transplant. DNA of the CDR3: TGTGCCAGCAGCTCGGGATGGCGGATGGTTGCCCACTACGAGCAGTACTTC. Protein: CASSSGWRMVAHYEQYF.